What follows is one T cell receptor (beta chain) and its context. Sequencing used immunoSEQ multiplex PCR; TCRdb keeps in-frame clones, though not all of them. The table records approximately 240,000 clones, nearly 85% of them present only once. This entry belongs to a study of blood T cell repertoires in COVID-19. Study-wide background: Italy, Spain and the United States were the sources of the convalescent and acute COVID-19 samples. T cells, B-cell-depleted T cells, or PBMCs provided the cDNA or gDNA that served as material.

Germline V CDR1 and CDR2: SNHLY, FYNNEI. The CDR3 runs to 12 residues. Trimming stripped 4 bases from V and 3 bases from J, with 7 bases between. The chain couples TRBV2 to TRBJ2-7; possible D gene TRBD2, 6 bases. The receptor's source is a human donor in a cohort sampled during active COVID-19. Sequencing was performed on peripheral blood. In nucleotides, the CDR3 is TGTGCCAGCAGTGGGGGGGACTACGAGCAGTACTTC. Amino acid sequence: CASSGGDYEQYF. The variable domain in full, with the rest retrieved from reference TRBV2 and TRBJ2-7, is EPEVTQTPSHQVTQMGQEVILRCVPISNHLYFYWYRQILGQKVEFLVSFYNNEISEKSEIFDDQFSVERPDGSNFTLKIRSTKLEDSAMYFCASSGGDYEQYFGPGTRLTVT.